This T cell receptor (beta chain) was sequenced for a study of vaccination and CD4 T cells after COVID-19 (dated by TCRdb to between 2022 and 2023). The study in broad terms: SARS-CoV-2 positivity had been established in the convalescent patients by nasal swab PCR, and mild disease was recorded in eight to ten of these patients and severe disease in one. Six males and four females were included in the convalescent cohort, with two Hispanic individuals, seven Caucasians, two Asians and one multiracial person represented. Participants got two doses of the Pfizer-BioNTech BNT162b2 vaccine (n=8) or two doses of the Moderna mRNA-1273 vaccine (n=2). Post-COVID blood samples from convalescent patients were collected a median of roughly 100 days after diagnosis, with a range of about 35 to 180 days. Post-vaccine blood samples were taken a median of roughly 75 days after the second vaccine dose, with a range of about 13 to 250 days. The cultures were stimulated with overlapping spike peptide pools from SARS-CoV-2 and from the common cold coronaviruses HCoV-NL63, HCoV-OC43 and HCoV-229E. Control cultures used a CEFX viral epitope pool as positive control, an HIV-1 Nef peptide pool as negative control, or no peptide. In approximately eleven COVID-19 convalescent patients and a handful of infection-naive healthy vaccine recipients, the spike-specific CD4+ TCR repertoire before mRNA vaccination was compared with the repertoire after mRNA vaccination. What the research found in general, with its limitations: Nearly all vaccine-specific clones in convalescent patients (304 of 307) were mono-reactive for SARS-CoV-2 spike rather than cross-reactive with common cold coronaviruses. Only a relatively small number of convalescent patients were included in the study, and early timepoints following natural infection were not analyzed. Among convalescent patients, a median roughly 90% of the SARS-CoV-2-reactive clones seen after vaccination appeared only after vaccination, which suggests priming specific to the vaccine. Although the median number of SARS-CoV-2-reactive clonotypes went up from 20 to 25 after infection to 35 to 40 after vaccination, the increase was not significant.

Note on this clonotype: Its antigen has not been determined. The input lacks base qualities; no much larger clone sits a single base away.

Preparation of the library involved PCR. DNA from cultured CD4+ T cells was subjected to TCR sequencing with the Oncomine TCR Beta short-read assay at the Johns Hopkins FTIC core. The QIAamp micro DNA kit was used to extract genomic DNA from the cultured CD4+ T cells. Oncomine TCR Beta libraries from cultured CD4+ T cells were pooled with unique dual indexes and sequenced on an Illumina iSeq 100. From the authors' description of their analysis: Non-productive sequences were removed, and CDR3s that did not start with C, did not end with F or W, or were shorter than 7 amino acids were discarded. The MANAFEST web application was used to identify antigen-specific clonotypes by comparing peptide-stimulated wells against reference wells and other culture wells. To be called positive, a clone needed an FDR below 0.05, an odds ratio above 5, and a productive frequency above 0.1% in at least two of three replicate wells. A clonotype counted as cross-reactive if it showed significant expansion both in the SARS-CoV-2 spike wells and in at least one common cold coronavirus spike condition. Levenshtein distances (stringdist) and unrooted phylogenetic trees (ape) in R version 3.6.1 were used to assess CDR3 homology. The public reads were quality trimmed at Q25 with fastp and then assembled into clones with MiXCR by TCRdb, keeping productive beta chains. Identical CDR3 proteins give one entry, which carries the most common genes and DNA. The V and J calls and clone size come from TCRdb's table, not from the authors' own analysis. Counted in this sample were 12,000 or so distinct CDR3 sequences; about 47% of them appeared once. The ten largest clones represent 33% of the sample.

Germline trimming: 4 bases from V, 0 bases from J; junction bases outside gene matches: 17. Taken from cysteine to phenylalanine, the CDR3 has 19 residues. Here the CDR3 DNA is all that survives: 57 bases in frame from base 1. Based on the germline V gene (reference sequence), the CDR1 and CDR2 sequences are SEHNR and FQNEAQ. Taken with the paper, the label for treatment or condition translates to: roughly 11-day PBMC culture with coronavirus spike peptide pools or control peptides (ViraFEST assay). To expand antigen-specific T cells with peptide pools and then pick out the expanded clonotypes through TCR sequencing, the study relied on the ViraFEST assay. The convalescent patients' positive SARS-CoV-2 PCR tests fell between March and December 2020, which was before the Alpha, Beta and Delta variants emerged in the United States. Each well held some 2 million PBMCs cultured with approximately 9.2 ug/ml peptide pools in IMDM containing 5% human AB serum and 9.5 to 10 IU/ml IL-2. Half of the culture medium was replaced with fresh IL-2-containing medium on days 3 and 7. After approximately 11 days of culture, CD4+ T cells were isolated by negative selection with the EasySep CD4+ T cell isolation kit. Ficoll-Paque Plus gradient centrifugation was used to isolate PBMCs from whole blood, and the isolated PBMCs were then either used fresh or cryopreserved at -140C. In general, triplicate wells were set up for every culture condition.

The chain is made from TRBV7-9 and TRBJ1-1, and 7 junctional nucleotides match TRBD1. This TCR was recovered from a human donor who had recovered from COVID-19. Sequenced input: CD4+ T cells from blood, cultured in vitro. DNA sequence: TGTGCCAGCAGCTCACCCCTCCGAACAGGGGCGGATATGAACACTGAAGCTTTCTTT. Its protein is CASSSPLRTGADMNTEAFF.